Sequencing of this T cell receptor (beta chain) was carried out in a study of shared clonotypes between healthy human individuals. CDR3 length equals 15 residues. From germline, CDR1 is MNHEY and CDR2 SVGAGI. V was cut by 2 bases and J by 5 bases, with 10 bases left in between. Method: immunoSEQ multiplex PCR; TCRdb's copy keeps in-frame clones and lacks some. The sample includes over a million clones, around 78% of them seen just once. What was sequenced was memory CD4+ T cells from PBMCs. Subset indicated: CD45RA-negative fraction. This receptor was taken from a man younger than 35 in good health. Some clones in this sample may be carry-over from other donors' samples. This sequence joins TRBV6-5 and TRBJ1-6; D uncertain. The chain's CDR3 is CASSYGRQDNSPLHF. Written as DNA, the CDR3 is TGTGCCAGCAGTTACGGCCGGCAGGATAATTCACCCCTCCACTTT.